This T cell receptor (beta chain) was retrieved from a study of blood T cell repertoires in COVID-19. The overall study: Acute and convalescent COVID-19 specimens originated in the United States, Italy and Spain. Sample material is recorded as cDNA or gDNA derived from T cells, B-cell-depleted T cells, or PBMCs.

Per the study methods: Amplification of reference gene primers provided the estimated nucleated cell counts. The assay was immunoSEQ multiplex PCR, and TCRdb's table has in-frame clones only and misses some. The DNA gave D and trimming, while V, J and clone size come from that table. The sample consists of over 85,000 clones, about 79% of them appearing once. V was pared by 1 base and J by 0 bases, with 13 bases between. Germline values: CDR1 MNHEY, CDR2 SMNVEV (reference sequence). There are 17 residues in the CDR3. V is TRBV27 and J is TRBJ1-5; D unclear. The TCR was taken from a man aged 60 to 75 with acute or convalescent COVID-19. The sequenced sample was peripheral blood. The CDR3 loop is CASSLWQDGYSNQPQHF. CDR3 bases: TGTGCCAGCAGTTTATGGCAGGATGGCTATAGCAATCAGCCCCAGCATTTT.